Below are 31 T cell receptor beta chains sequenced from a single sample in a study of blood T cell repertoires in COVID-19. Repertoires were generated with immunoSEQ multiplex PCR, while TCRdb's copy carries only in-frame clones and drops some. The sample includes 150,000 to 200,000 clones, approximately 90% of them seen just once. The sample taken for sequencing was peripheral blood. The receptor set was obtained from a human donor in a cohort sampled during active COVID-19.

The V gene is TRBV20-1, the J gene TRBJ2-5; 8 nucleotides agree with TRBD2. Trimming cost V 3 bases and J 7 bases; bases outside gene matches: 13. CDR3 length: 15 amino acids. Germline V gives CDR1 DFQATT, CDR2 SNEGSKA (reference sequence). CDR3 sequence: CSASTMNSAGGTQYF. The CDR3 DNA reads TGCAGTGCTAGTACAATGAATTCGGCGGGGGGGACCCAGTACTTC.

A single count supports this clone. Here the CDR3 reads CASTPSGANTGELFF. The CDR3 DNA follows: TGTGCCAGCACCCCCAGCGGCGCGAACACCGGGGAGCTGTTTTTT. The V gene is TRBV2, the J gene TRBJ2-2, with D possibly matching TRBD2 (5 bases). Germline V gene sequence: CDR1 SNHLY, CDR2 FYNNEI. V lost 7 bases, J lost 0 bases, and 12 bases lay in between. The length of the CDR3 is 15 residues.

The V and J genes are TRBV10-3 and TRBJ2-1; a possible D gene is TRBD2 (5 bases). This CDR3 is 15 amino acids long. Germline values: CDR1 ENHRY, CDR2 SYGVKD. Between the trimmed V and J ends, which lost 3 bases and 4 bases, there was a span of 13 bases. DNA of the CDR3: TGTGCCATCAGTGAAATGGCCCGAGGGTACAATGAGCAGTTCTTC. Its protein is CAISEMARGYNEQFF.

The rearrangement links TRBV12-3 or TRBV12-4 to TRBJ1-2; D not certain. Trimming removed 6 bases at V and 6 bases at J, with 8 bases between. The CDR3 has 11 amino acids. This CDR3 is CASSSFDGYTF. CDR3 nucleotide sequence: TGTGCCAGCAGCTCGTTTGATGGCTACACCTTC.

CDR3 sequence: CASSLSRPTGTGVGYGYTF. CDR3 sequence (DNA): TGTGCCAGCAGTTTAAGTAGACCGACCGGGACAGGGGTTGGCTATGGCTACACCTTC. This sequence joins TRBV27 and TRBJ1-2, with 10 bases identical to TRBD1. With V trimmed by 2 bases and J by 4 bases, 16 bases remained unmatched. CDR3 length: 19 residues. Germline values: CDR1 MNHEY, CDR2 SMNVEV (reference sequence).

The rearrangement joins TRBV25-1 to TRBJ2-1, with 9 bases fitting TRBD1. The CDR3 is 15 amino acids. J was trimmed by 5 bases and V by 6 bases; bases with no gene match: 8. Germline CDR1 and CDR2: MGHDK and SYGVNS. The CDR3 sequence is CASSAGTGSHNEQFF. CDR3 DNA sequence: TGTGCCAGCAGCGCCGGGACAGGGTCCCACAATGAGCAGTTCTTC.

The rearrangement joins TRBV29-1 to TRBJ1-1, with a weak D call TRBD1 (5 bases). Germline V gives CDR1 SQVTM, CDR2 ANQGSEA. The ends were cut back, 8 bases at V and 1 base at J, with 14 bases in the middle. CDR3 length equals 13 residues. CDR3: CSCGGEGNTEAFF. For the CDR3, the DNA is TGCAGCTGTGGAGGGGAGGGGAACACTGAAGCTTTCTTT. The complete variable domain, with remaining parts taken from reference TRBV29-1 and TRBJ1-1, reads SAVISQKPSRDICQRGTSLTIQCQVDSQVTMMFWYRQQPGQSLTLIATANQGSEATYESGFVIDKFPISRPNLTFSTLTVSNMSPEDSSIYLCSCGGEGNTEAFFGQGTRLTVV.

The J gene is TRBJ2-6, the V gene TRBV11-2; D may be TRBD1 (5 bases). This CDR3 region has 17 residues. Trimming removed 3 bases at V and 0 bases at J, with 12 bases between. Germline V gives CDR1 SGHAT, CDR2 FQNNGV. The CDR3 reads CASSLRTQSSGANVLTF. Here the CDR3 DNA reads TGTGCCAGCAGCTTGAGGACACAAAGCTCTGGGGCCAACGTCCTGACTTTC.

The rearrangement joins TRBV19 to TRBJ2-7, with 11 bases lining up with TRBD2. CDR3 length equals 15 residues. The germline V gene encodes CDR1 LNHDA and CDR2 SQIVND (reference sequence). V shed 4 bases and J 7 bases; nucleotides not matched to a gene: 9. The CDR3 region has the DNA TGTGCCAGTAGTACCACTAGCGGGAGATCAATTGAGCAGTACTTC. This gives the protein CASSTTSGRSIEQYF.

A few counts support this clone. The J gene is TRBJ2-7, the V gene TRBV5-6, with D possibly matching TRBD1 (6 bases). The length of the CDR3 is 19 residues. Germline V gene sequence: CDR1 SGHDT, CDR2 YYEEEE. Trimming stripped 6 bases from V and 0 bases from J, with 28 bases between. CDR3 coding DNA: TGTGCCAGCACCAGTACCGGGACACGGAGTACTAGGAGCTCCTACGAGCAGTACTTC. Protein: CASTSTGTRSTRSSYEQYF.

This chain joins TRBV5-5 and TRBJ2-7; 7 positions agree with TRBD1. This CDR3 has 16 residues. V lost 0 bases, J lost 5 bases, and 11 bases stayed unmatched. Germline V lookup: CDR1 SGHKS, CDR2 YYEKEE (reference sequence). The CDR3 region is CASSLVVARGNHEQYF. CDR3 sequence (DNA): TGTGCCAGCAGCTTGGTAGTGGCCAGGGGGAACCACGAGCAGTACTTC.

The V gene is TRBV18, the J gene TRBJ2-4; 10 bases agree with TRBD1. Germline V lookup: CDR1 KGHSH, CDR2 LQKENI. J lost 5 bases, V lost 3 bases, and 7 bases had no gene match. The length of the CDR3 is 16 residues. The CDR3 loop reads CASSPPGQGYQNIQYF. The CDR3 DNA reads as TGTGCCAGCTCACCTCCGGGACAGGGGTACCAAAACATTCAGTACTTC. The whole variable domain, remainder taken from reference TRBV18 and TRBJ2-4, is NAGVMQNPRHLVRRRGQEARLRCSPMKGHSHVYWYRQLPEEGLKFMVYLQKENIIDESGMPKERFSAEFPKEGPSILRIQQVVRGDSAAYFCASSPPGQGYQNIQYFGAGTRLSVL.

The chain joins TRBV12-1 to TRBJ1-3; TRBD1, the table's D call, was not compared with the DNA. TRBV12-1 is given as a pseudogene. CDR3 length: 19 amino acids. The CDR3 sequence: CASSWGRVPCPPVENTIYF. DNA for the CDR3: TGTGCCAGCAGCTGGGGGCGGGTTCCGTGCCCTCCTGTGGAAAACACCATATATTTT.

The rearrangement links TRBV19 to TRBJ1-5, with 9 bases identical to TRBD1. This CDR3 contains 14 residues. After removal of 7 bases from V and 5 bases from J, the junction contained 6 bases not matched to a gene. Germline values: CDR1 LNHDA, CDR2 SQIVND (reference sequence). The CDR3 loop reads CASTLGTGHQPQHF. In nucleotides, the CDR3 is TGTGCCAGTACTCTTGGGACAGGGCATCAGCCCCAGCATTTT. Together with reference TRBV19 and TRBJ1-5, the CDR3 gives the full variable domain: DGGITQSPKYLFRKEGQNVTLSCEQNLNHDAMYWYRQDPGQGLRLIYYSQIVNDFQKGDIAEGYSVSREKKESFPLTVTSAQKNPTAFYLCASTLGTGHQPQHFGDGTRLSIL.

V usage is TRBV10-1 and J usage is TRBJ2-3; 7 bases line up with TRBD2. This CDR3 has 14 residues. The trim removed 3 bases at V and 5 bases at J, leaving 5 bases unmatched. In germline, CDR1 is WNHNN, CDR2 SYGVQD (reference sequence). Here the CDR3 DNA reads TGCGCCAGCAGTGAAAGTAGCGGGCGAGATACGCAGTATTTT. Protein sequence: CASSESSGRDTQYF.

The table lists this clone with a count of one. V gene TRBV5-4 combines with J gene TRBJ2-7, with 8 bases fitting TRBD1. The germline V gene encodes CDR1 SGHNT and CDR2 YYREEE (reference sequence). CDR3 length: 14 residues. V shed 0 bases, J shed 5 bases, and the junction held 4 bases outside the gene matches. CDR3 DNA sequence: TGTGCCAGCAGCTTGGTAGGACAGGGTGACGAGCAGTACTTC. Translated: CASSLVGQGDEQYF.

This clone showed up just once. V gene TRBV6-1 combines with J gene TRBJ2-1, with no clear D. Germline loops: CDR1 MNHNS, CDR2 SASEGT. The CDR3 contains 14 residues. V lost 0 bases and J 10 bases, leaving 13 bases between the germline ends. The CDR3 spells CASSEALNVREQFF. CDR3 nucleotide sequence: TGTGCCAGCAGTGAAGCGCTCAACGTGAGGGAGCAGTTCTTC.

The chain recombines TRBV5-6 with TRBJ2-7; the D gene is possibly TRBD2 (5 bases). V was cut by 5 bases and J by 0 bases, with 18 bases left in between. Germline CDR1 reads SGHDT; CDR2 reads YYEEEE. The CDR3 is made up of 16 amino acids. For the CDR3, the DNA is TGTGCCAGCAGTTACGGACTGGGCGTTGACTCCTACGAGCAGTACTTC. It is translated as CASSYGLGVDSYEQYF.

This clone was counted only a few times. The chain has TRBV9 and TRBJ1-1; no reliable D call. Looked up from germline, CDR1 is SGDLS and CDR2 is YYNGEE. V was trimmed by 3 bases and J by 11 bases, leaving 17 bases between them. This CDR3 has 13 amino acids. The CDR3: CASSASLDTPAFF. The DNA for the CDR3 is TGTGCCAGCAGCGCGTCCCTCGACACTCCGGCTTTCTTT.

The chain joins TRBV29-1 to TRBJ2-7; TRBD1 is a possible D gene (6 bases). Trimming removed 3 bases from V and 0 bases from J, with 15 bases in between. Germline V gene lookup returns CDR1 SQVTM and CDR2 ANQGSEA. CDR3 length equals 15 residues. The CDR3 is CSVDDQTGDSYEQYF. The CDR3, as DNA: TGCAGCGTTGATGACCAGACAGGTGACTCCTACGAGCAGTACTTC.

The rearrangement joins TRBV30 to TRBJ2-7; possibly TRBD2 for D (5 bases). Trimming shortened V by 3 bases and J by 0 bases, and 12 bases separated the two germline ends. CDR1 and CDR2 (germline): GTSNPN, SVGIG (reference sequence). CDR3 size: 14 residues. The CDR3 DNA follows: TGTGCCTGGAGGCGGACTTTCAGCTCCTACGAGCAGTACTTC. Its protein product is CAWRRTFSSYEQYF.

Only a few counts were recorded for this clone. The chain has TRBV19 and TRBJ2-1; D is uncertain. The ends were cut back, 7 bases at V and 8 bases at J, with 12 bases in the middle. The CDR3 length is 12 residues. Germline CDR1 and CDR2: LNHDA and SQIVND (reference sequence). Here the CDR3 DNA reads TGTGCCAGTATTCCGCGGTCGCATGAGCAGTTCTTC. Translated, it gives CASIPRSHEQFF.

The chain recombines TRBV5-1 with TRBJ2-5; 7 bases agree with TRBD1. The V gene's germline CDR1 is SGHRS and CDR2 YFSETQ. This CDR3 is 16 amino acids long. V dropped 4 bases and J dropped 0; count of bases not matched to a gene: 9. The CDR3 loop is CASSPQGSSYQETQYF. The DNA of the CDR3 is TGCGCCAGCAGCCCACAGGGGTCCTCGTACCAAGAGACCCAGTACTTC. Full variable domain (missing parts from reference TRBV5-1 and TRBJ2-5): KAGVTQTPRYLIKTRGQQVTLSCSPISGHRSVSWYQQTPGQGLQFLFEYFSETQRNKGNFPGRFSGRQFSNSRSEMNVSTLELGDSALYLCASSPQGSSYQETQYFGPGTRLLVL.

This rearrangement joins TRBV28 to TRBJ1-2; 8 bases match TRBD1. J was trimmed by 8 bases and V by 3 bases; bases with no gene match: 5. This CDR3 contains 13 residues. Germline assignment: CDR1 MDHEN and CDR2 SYDVKM. CDR3 nucleotide sequence: TGTGCCAGCAGTTTCCAGGGGGCGCTGGGCTACACCTTC. This sequence encodes CASSFQGALGYTF.

The chain links TRBV4-3 to TRBJ1-2; 8 bases match TRBD1. The CDR3 is 16 residues long. Germline loops: CDR1 LGHNA, CDR2 YSLEER. Unmatched junction bases numbered 9, after V lost 0 bases and J lost 6 bases. Here the CDR3 reads CASSQDPDPGGDGYTF. Here the CDR3 DNA reads TGCGCCAGCAGCCAAGATCCCGACCCAGGGGGCGATGGCTACACCTTC.

The chain carries TRBV2 and TRBJ2-5, with a weak D call TRBD1 (6 bases). Per germline, CDR1 SNHLY and CDR2 FYNNEI. The CDR3 contains 13 residues. V lost 8 bases, J lost 2 bases, and 12 bases lay in between. The DNA of the CDR3 is TGTGCCAGCCCCGGACAGACACAAGAGACCCAGTACTTC. Translating gives CASPGQTQETQYF.

The V gene is TRBV12-3 or TRBV12-4, the J gene TRBJ1-2, with D hard to call. Trimming took off 8 bases at V and 2 bases at J, with 12 bases between the two ends. The CDR3 is made up of 13 amino acids. CDR3 DNA sequence: TGTGCCAGCGTCCGCGGGAAAAACTATGGCTACACCTTC. It yields the protein CASVRGKNYGYTF.

The chain recombines TRBV5-1 with TRBJ2-3, with 8 bases aligning to TRBD2. CDR1 is SGHRS, CDR2 YFSETQ, per germline. The CDR3 runs 15 residues. With V trimmed by 5 bases and J by 0 bases, 5 bases remained unmatched. CDR3 DNA sequence: TGCGCCAGCAGTCGTACTAGCGGCAGCACAGATACGCAGTATTTT. Protein product: CASSRTSGSTDTQYF.

The chain is built from TRBV3-1 (or the pseudogene TRBV3-2) and TRBJ2-6; 10 bases agree with TRBD1. Trimming cost V 4 bases and J 1 base; bases outside gene matches: 7. CDR1 and CDR2 from the germline V gene are LGHDT and YNNKEL (reference sequence). The CDR3 totals 18 residues. CDR3 in DNA: TGTGCCAGCAGCCTCTACGGGACAGGGGTGTCTGGGGCCAACGTCCTGACTTTC. Residues: CASSLYGTGVSGANVLTF.

The V gene is TRBV11-2, the J gene TRBJ2-7; 9 bases align to TRBD1. Germline V gene lookup returns CDR1 SGHAT and CDR2 FQNNGV. The ends lost 6 bases at V and 5 bases at J; junction bases unmatched: 5. CDR3 length equals 13 residues. CDR3 sequence reads: CASSWDRAHEQYF. CDR3 in DNA: TGTGCCAGCAGTTGGGACAGGGCCCACGAGCAGTACTTC.

The rearrangement uses TRBV15 and TRBJ2-2; D not certain. Trimming shortened V by 3 bases and J by 8 bases, and 7 bases separated the two germline ends. The CDR3 runs 12 residues. Looked up from germline, CDR1 is LNHNV and CDR2 is YYDKDF (reference sequence). DNA of the CDR3: TGTGCCACCAGCAGGCCTAGGGGGGAGCTGTTTTTT. This sequence encodes CATSRPRGELFF.